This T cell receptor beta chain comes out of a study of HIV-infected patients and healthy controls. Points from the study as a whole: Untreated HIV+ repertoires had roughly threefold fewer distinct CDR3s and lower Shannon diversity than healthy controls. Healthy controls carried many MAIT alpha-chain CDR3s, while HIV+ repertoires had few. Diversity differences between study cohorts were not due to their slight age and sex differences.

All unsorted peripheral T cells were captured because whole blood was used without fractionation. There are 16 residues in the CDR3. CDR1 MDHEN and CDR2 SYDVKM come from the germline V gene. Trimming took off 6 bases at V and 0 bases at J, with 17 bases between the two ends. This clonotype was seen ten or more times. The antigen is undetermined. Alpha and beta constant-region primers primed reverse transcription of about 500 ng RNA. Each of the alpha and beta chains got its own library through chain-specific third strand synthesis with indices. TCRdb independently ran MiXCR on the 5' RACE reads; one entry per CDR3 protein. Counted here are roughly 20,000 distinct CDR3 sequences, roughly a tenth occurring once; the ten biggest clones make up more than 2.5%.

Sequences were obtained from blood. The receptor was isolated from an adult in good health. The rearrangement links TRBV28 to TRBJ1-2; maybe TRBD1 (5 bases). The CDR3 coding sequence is TGTGCCAGCAGGGGACCAACCCGGGAAGCTAACTATGGCTACACCTTC. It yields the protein CASRGPTREANYGYTF.